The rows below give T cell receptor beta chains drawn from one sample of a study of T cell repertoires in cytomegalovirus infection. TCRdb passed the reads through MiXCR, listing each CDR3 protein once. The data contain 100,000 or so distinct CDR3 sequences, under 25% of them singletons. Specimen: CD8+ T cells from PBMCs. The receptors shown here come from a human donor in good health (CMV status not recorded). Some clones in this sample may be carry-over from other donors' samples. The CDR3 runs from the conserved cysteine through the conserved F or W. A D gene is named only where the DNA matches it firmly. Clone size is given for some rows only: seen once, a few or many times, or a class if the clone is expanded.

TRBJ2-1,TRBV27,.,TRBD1,CASRQGARSSYNEQFF,TGTGCCAGCAGGCAGGGGGCGAGAAGCTCCTACAATGAGCAGTTCTTC
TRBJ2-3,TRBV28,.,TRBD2,CASSPRRGTSGGAGTDTQYF,TGTGCCAGCAGTCCACGTCGTGGGACTAGCGGGGGGGCGGGCACAGATACGCAGTATTTT
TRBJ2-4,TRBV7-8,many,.,CASSSYGAAGNIQYF,TGTGCCAGCAGCTCCTACGGGGCAGCCGGGAACATTCAGTACTTC
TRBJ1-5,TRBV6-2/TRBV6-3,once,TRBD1,CASSYRQGANQPQHF,TGTGCCAGCAGTTACCGACAGGGAGCAAATCAGCCCCAGCATTTT
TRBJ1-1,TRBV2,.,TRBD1,CARQRRDSSTEAFF,TGTGCCAGACAACGACGGGACAGTTCCACTGAAGCTTTCTTT
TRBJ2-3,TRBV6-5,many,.,CASSYVGTDTQYF,TGTGCCAGCAGTTACGTGGGCACAGATACGCAGTATTTT
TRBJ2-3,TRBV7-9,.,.,CASSFPTDTQYF,TGTGCCAGCAGCTTTCCCACAGATACGCAGTATTTT
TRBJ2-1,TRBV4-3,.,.,CASSLGEGMSGYEQFF,TGCGCCAGCAGCCTAGGGGAAGGAATGTCTGGCTATGAGCAGTTCTTC
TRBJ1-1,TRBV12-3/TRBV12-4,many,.,CASSLGGVKAFF,TGTGCCAGCAGTTTAGGTGGGGTGAAAGCTTTCTTT
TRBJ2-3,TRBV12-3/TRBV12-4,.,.,CASSLGARGTDTQYF,TGTGCCAGCAGTTTAGGGGCCCGGGGAACAGATACGCAGTATTTT
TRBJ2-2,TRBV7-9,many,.,CASSPREGARIGELFF,TGTGCCAGCAGCCCTCGGGAGGGGGCGCGAATCGGGGAGCTGTTTTTT
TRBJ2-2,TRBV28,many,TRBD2,CASRLGLAGNTGELFF,TGTGCCAGCAGGCTGGGACTAGCGGGTAACACCGGGGAGCTGTTTTTT
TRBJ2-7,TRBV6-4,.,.,CASSDPFGPSNEQYF,TGTGCCAGCAGTGACCCCTTCGGGCCCTCCAACGAGCAGTACTTC
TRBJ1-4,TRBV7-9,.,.,CASSIVYNEKLFF,TGTGCCAGCAGTATTGTTTACAATGAAAAACTGTTTTTT
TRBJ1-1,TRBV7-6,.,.,CASSPQAGGLNTEAFF,TGTGCCAGCAGCCCACAGGCGGGTGGACTCAACACTGAAGCTTTCTTT
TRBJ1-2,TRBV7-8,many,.,CASSPRWGDYGYTF,TGTGCCAGCAGCCCGAGATGGGGGGACTATGGCTACACCTTC
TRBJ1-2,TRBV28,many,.,CASTSGYSGDRYGYTF,TGTGCCAGCACCTCGGGGTATTCGGGGGATCGGTATGGCTACACCTTC
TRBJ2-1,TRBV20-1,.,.,CSARLPQGSSYNEQFF,TGCAGTGCTAGACTCCCCCAGGGAAGCTCCTACAATGAGCAGTTCTTC
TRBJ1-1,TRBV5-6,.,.,CASTERGGSTEAFF,TGTGCCAGCACCGAAAGAGGGGGTAGCACTGAAGCTTTCTTT
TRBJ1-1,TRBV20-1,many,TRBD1,CSARRTGGAFF,TGCAGTGCCAGAAGGACAGGGGGAGCTTTCTTT
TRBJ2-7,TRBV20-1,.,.,CSARDSGIPYEQYF,TGCAGTGCTAGAGATTCGGGCATACCCTACGAGCAGTACTTC
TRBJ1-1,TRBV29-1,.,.,CSGLTSYPEAFF,TGCAGCGGCCTCACTTCTTATCCGGAAGCTTTCTTT
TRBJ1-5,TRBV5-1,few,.,CASSLSTNQPQHF,TGCGCCAGCAGCTTGTCGACCAATCAGCCCCAGCATTTT
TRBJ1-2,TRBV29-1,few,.,CSVEGGYTF,TGCAGCGTGGAAGGGGGCTACACCTTC
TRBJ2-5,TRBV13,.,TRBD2,CASSSRLAGTQETQYF,TGTGCCAGCAGCTCGAGACTAGCGGGGACCCAAGAGACCCAGTACTTC
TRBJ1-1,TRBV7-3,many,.,CASSLEETNTEAFF,TGTGCCAGCAGCTTAGAGGAGACGAACACTGAAGCTTTCTTT
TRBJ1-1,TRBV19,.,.,CATIGRVNTEAFF,TGTGCCACCATAGGACGGGTGAACACTGAAGCTTTCTTT
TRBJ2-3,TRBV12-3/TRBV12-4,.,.,CASSRYRTPTDTQYF,TGTGCCAGCAGCCGTTACCGGACACCCACAGATACGCAGTATTTT
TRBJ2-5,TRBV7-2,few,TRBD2,CASRKGTSGQETQYF,TGTGCCAGCAGGAAAGGGACTAGCGGACAAGAGACCCAGTACTTC